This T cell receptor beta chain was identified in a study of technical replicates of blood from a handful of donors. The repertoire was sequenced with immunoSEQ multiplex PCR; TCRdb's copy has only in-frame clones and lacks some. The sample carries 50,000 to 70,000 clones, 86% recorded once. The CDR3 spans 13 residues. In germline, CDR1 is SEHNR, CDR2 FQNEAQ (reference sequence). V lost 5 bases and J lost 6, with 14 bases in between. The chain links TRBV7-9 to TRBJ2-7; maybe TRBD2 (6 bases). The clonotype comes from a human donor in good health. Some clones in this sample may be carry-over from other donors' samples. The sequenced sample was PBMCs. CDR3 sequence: CASSVDGGGEQYF. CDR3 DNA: TGTGCCAGCAGCGTGGACGGGGGTGGCGAGCAGTACTTC.